This entry describes one T cell receptor beta chain. No antigen is known for it. Other DNA sequences in the same sample also yield this CDR3. This sample stems from a study of T cell responses to AZD1222 COVID-19 vaccine. The wider study: Both about-4-week and about-12-week second-dose recipients were combined. Regarding the study as a whole: Nearly half of spike-specific TCRs reportedly target variant regions that are unmutated in the B.1.351 and B.1.1.7 variants. Of the AZD1222 recipients, only 5 or 6 were seropositive at baseline.

The repertoire was sequenced with immunoSEQ multiplex PCR; TCRdb's copy has only in-frame clones and lacks some. This sample has approximately 130,000 clones, with approximately 90% found just once. Germline CDR1 is SGHTA and CDR2 is FQGNSA. V was clipped by 3 bases and J by 3 bases, with 5 bases between them. The CDR3 is 13 amino acids. This sequence originates from an adult in good health. V gene TRBV7-2 combines with J gene TRBJ1-4, with D unclear. Sequencing was performed on peripheral blood, taken on day 0 of AZD1222 vaccination. In DNA form, the CDR3 reads TGTGCCAGCAGCTTGGGCCCTAATGAAAAACTGTTTTTT. The encoded protein is CASSLGPNEKLFF. Combining the CDR3 with reference TRBV7-2 and TRBJ1-4 gives the whole variable domain GAGVSQSPSNKVTEKGKDVELRCDPISGHTALYWYRQSLGQGLEFLIYFQGNSAPDKSGLPSDRFSAERTGGSVSTLTIQRTQQEDSAVYLCASSLGPNEKLFFGSGTQLSVL.